The sequence of this TCR beta chain was determined in a study of cytomegalovirus exposure and HLA in healthy donors. Both 60 Vbeta primers and 13 Jbeta primers went into the PCR. The data were produced by immunoSEQ multiplex PCR, yet TCRdb's version contains in-frame clones alone and is incomplete. The sample includes roughly 200,000 clones, around four fifths of them seen just once. To note about this clone: Its antigen is undetermined.

Germline loops: CDR1 ENHRY, CDR2 SYGVKD. This CDR3 has 17 residues. Trimming removed 0 bases at V and 2 bases at J, with 11 bases between. Study-wide results and caveats: Later on, analysis showed that most CMV-associated TCR beta chains appeared to be HLA-restricted. In a later analysis, TCR beta V- and J-gene trimming was associated with a missense DCLRE1C variant. Further analysis was carried out later, and it showed several of the most significant clusters appearing linked to common viral pathogens.

This receptor was taken from a woman aged 55-70 years in good health and CMV-seropositive. The chain links TRBV10-3 to TRBJ2-6; D is possibly TRBD1 (6 bases). Sequencing input: PBMCs. The CDR3 nucleotides read TGTGCCATCAGTGAGTCCCCCGCAGGGGCTGGGGCCAACGTCCTGACTTTC. Protein: CAISESPAGAGANVLTF.